The rows below give T cell receptor beta chains drawn from one sample of a study of blood T cell repertoires in COVID-19. Using immunoSEQ multiplex PCR, the repertoire was profiled, and TCRdb retains in-frame clones only, with some absent. The sample records roughly 200,000 clones, roughly 83% being singletons. Sequencing was performed on PBMCs or T cells enriched from blood (not recorded which). Receptors were obtained from a woman between 25 and 40 years old who had recovered from COVID-19. Each CDR3 is given with its conserved first and last residue. The D gene is left open where the match is weak. Size tells how often a clone was seen (once, few, many) or the class of an expanded clone, and some rows leave it out.

cdr3_nt	cdr3_aa	d_call	v_call	j_call	clone_size
TGTGCCTGGAGTATCACAGGGTCTGGAAACACCATATATTTT	CAWSITGSGNTIYF	.	TRBV30	TRBJ1-3	.
TGTGCCAGCAGCTCAATTCCGGGACAGGATACCTACGAGCAGTACTTC	CASSSIPGQDTYEQYF	TRBD1	TRBV5-4	TRBJ2-7	.
TGTGCCAGCAGCTTAGGTCGGGTCCGCTCTGGAAACACCATATATTTT	CASSLGRVRSGNTIYF	.	TRBV7-8	TRBJ1-3	once
TGTGCCAGCAGCCCCACCCCGGGGACCGGGGAGCTGTTTTTT	CASSPTPGTGELFF	.	TRBV7-9	TRBJ2-2	.
TGTGCCAGCAGCTTATGGGTTAGCGAAAGCACAGATACGCAGTATTTT	CASSLWVSESTDTQYF	.	TRBV11-2	TRBJ2-3	.
TGTGCCAGCAGTTTAGCTACTGGTGGTGAGCAGTTCTTC	CASSLATGGEQFF	.	TRBV12-3/TRBV12-4	TRBJ2-1	.
TGTGCCAGCAGGGTCGGGACAGATTATGGCTACACCTTC	CASRVGTDYGYTF	TRBD1	TRBV6-5	TRBJ1-2	.
TGTGCCAGCAGCCAACTGACTCTTAACTATGGCTACACCTTC	CASSQLTLNYGYTF	.	TRBV4-2	TRBJ1-2	.
TGTGCCTGGAGTCCGGGCAGGGGCTATGGCTACACCTTC	CAWSPGRGYGYTF	.	TRBV30	TRBJ1-2	.
TGCGCCAGCAGACCCGGGACTTACACCGGGGAGCTGTTTTTT	CASRPGTYTGELFF	.	TRBV10-1	TRBJ2-2	.
TGTGCCATCAGTGCGGGACAGACCTATAATTCACCCCTCCACTTT	CAISAGQTYNSPLHF	TRBD1	TRBV10-3	TRBJ1-6	few
TGTGCCAGCACCATCAGGGTTGCCGGGGAGCTGTTTTTT	CASTIRVAGELFF	.	TRBV6-5	TRBJ2-2	.
TGTGCCAGCAGACGACAGGAGAACACTGAAGCTTTCTTT	CASRRQENTEAFF	.	TRBV6-5	TRBJ1-1	once
TGTGCCAGCAGTTATCCCGAGTCCACCGGGGAGCTGTTTTTT	CASSYPESTGELFF	.	TRBV6-5	TRBJ2-2	.
TGTGCCAGCAGCAGGGGGACTAGCGGAGTCACAGATACGCAGTATTTT	CASSRGTSGVTDTQYF	TRBD2	TRBV5-8	TRBJ2-3	.
TGTGCCAGCAGCCAAGAGGGGGGGCGTTGGGGCTATGGCTACACCTTC	CASSQEGGRWGYGYTF	.	TRBV3-1/TRBV3-2	TRBJ1-2	.
TGCGCCAGCAGCCCGGGACAGTTATACAATGAGCAGTTCTTC	CASSPGQLYNEQFF	TRBD1	TRBV5-1	TRBJ2-1	few
TGTGCCAGCAGCGCTAGCGGGAGCTACGAGCAGTACTTC	CASSASGSYEQYF	TRBD2	TRBV12-3/TRBV12-4	TRBJ2-7	.
TGTGCCTGGAGTACTAAGGGGACAGGGGGTAACACTGAAGCTTTCTTT	CAWSTKGTGGNTEAFF	TRBD1	TRBV30	TRBJ1-1	.
TGTGCCAGCAGCTTGGCAGGGGCTAACTATGGCTACACCTTC	CASSLAGANYGYTF	.	TRBV5-4	TRBJ1-2	once
TGTGCCACCAGTGATTTGCCTGTGGGGGGGACCGGGGAGCTGTTTTTT	CATSDLPVGGTGELFF	TRBD2	TRBV24-1	TRBJ2-2	.
TGTGCCAGCAGCCTCGCCGGACAGAACGAGCAGTACTTC	CASSLAGQNEQYF	.	TRBV7-8	TRBJ2-7	.
TGTGCCAGCAGTTTCTCAGGATCTTACAATGAGCAGTTCTTC	CASSFSGSYNEQFF	.	TRBV27	TRBJ2-1	.
TGCGCCAGCAGCCAAGAGACAGGGGCACTCTATGGCTACACCTTC	CASSQETGALYGYTF	TRBD1	TRBV4-1	TRBJ1-2	.
TGTGCCAGCAGTTACGAGACTAACGAGCAGTACTTC	CASSYETNEQYF	.	TRBV6-5	TRBJ2-7	once
TGTGCCAGCAGGGCTAGCTCTAGCACAGATACGCAGTATTTT	CASRASSSTDTQYF	.	TRBV2	TRBJ2-3	.
TGTGCCAGCAGCCGCGGGACTAGCGGGAGGACAGATACGCAGTATTTT	CASSRGTSGRTDTQYF	TRBD2	TRBV5-8	TRBJ2-3	few
TGTGCCAGCAGCTTAGTGGCCGGAGGCACAGATACGCAGTATTTT	CASSLVAGGTDTQYF	.	TRBV5-6	TRBJ2-3	.
TGTGCCAGCAGCCACGGGACAGGGGGTATATCGCCCCAGCATTTT	CASSHGTGGISPQHF	TRBD1	TRBV3-1/TRBV3-2	TRBJ1-5	.
TGTGCCAGCAGTGAAGGGTTCGGGGTAAGGGAGGAGACCCAGTACTTC	CASSEGFGVREETQYF	.	TRBV6-1	TRBJ2-5	.
TGTGCTAGTGGTTTCGCTAGCGGGGAGGAGAACACCGGGGAGCTGTTTTTT	CASGFASGEENTGELFF	TRBD2	TRBV12-5	TRBJ2-2	.
TGTGCCAGTAGTATGAGCGAAAGGAGGGGCACTGAAGCTTTCTTT	CASSMSERRGTEAFF	.	TRBV19	TRBJ1-1	.
TGTGCCAGCAGTTTTATTGGGACAGACACTGAAGCTTTCTTT	CASSFIGTDTEAFF	TRBD1	TRBV28	TRBJ1-1	.
TGTGCCAGCAGTGAAGTTTATGGGGACAGGGGAACTAATGAAAAACTGTTTTTT	CASSEVYGDRGTNEKLFF	TRBD1	TRBV2	TRBJ1-4	.
TGTGCCTGGAGTGGAGGACTAGCGGGATACTGGGGCAATGAGCAGTTCTTC	CAWSGGLAGYWGNEQFF	TRBD2	TRBV30	TRBJ2-1	once
TGTGCCAGCAGCGCGGACAGGGGGATTTCTAGCACAGATACGCAGTATTTT	CASSADRGISSTDTQYF	TRBD1	TRBV9	TRBJ2-3	few
TGCGCCAGCAGCCGTAACACCTATGGCTACACCTTC	CASSRNTYGYTF	.	TRBV5-1	TRBJ1-2	.
TGTGCCAGCGGGCAGACCGCCGGGGAGCTGTTTTTT	CASGQTAGELFF	.	TRBV7-3	TRBJ2-2	.
TGCGCCAGCAGGATAGGACAGGGGAACAATGAGCAGTTCTTC	CASRIGQGNNEQFF	TRBD1	TRBV10-2	TRBJ2-1	.
TGTGCCAGCCAGGGACAGGCGAACACCGGGGAGCTGTTTTTT	CASQGQANTGELFF	TRBD1	TRBV28	TRBJ2-2	few
TGTGCCAGCAGTTCGTACGAGCAGTACTTC	CASSSYEQYF	.	TRBV27	TRBJ2-7	.
TGTGCCAGCAGTACCCTACAGGGGACCTACGAGCAGTACTTC	CASSTLQGTYEQYF	TRBD1	TRBV28	TRBJ2-7	.
TGTGCCAGCAGTCAACAGGGTTACCCTAGCACAGATACGCAGTATTTT	CASSQQGYPSTDTQYF	.	TRBV6-4	TRBJ2-3	.
TGTGCCAGCAGTTTAGGACAGGTTGGGTACAATGAGCAGTTCTTC	CASSLGQVGYNEQFF	TRBD1	TRBV28	TRBJ2-1	.
TGTGCCAGTAGTACCCGGACAGGTGCCCAAGAGACCCAGTACTTC	CASSTRTGAQETQYF	TRBD1	TRBV19	TRBJ2-5	.
TGTGCCAGCAGCCCGGCAATAGGGGTGCCCCAGCATTTT	CASSPAIGVPQHF	.	TRBV5-6	TRBJ1-5	.
TGTGCCAGCGGTAGGAACAGGGCCTCTGGAAACACCATATATTTT	CASGRNRASGNTIYF	.	TRBV6-5	TRBJ1-3	.
TGTGCCAGCAGCCAGGATAGGGACAACAGCTCCTACGAGCAGTACTTC	CASSQDRDNSSYEQYF	.	TRBV25-1	TRBJ2-7	.
TGCGCCAGCAGCATCTCACAGGGGACGAACACTGAAGCTTTCTTT	CASSISQGTNTEAFF	TRBD1	TRBV5-1	TRBJ1-1	.
TGTGCCAGCAGTAACAGGGTGGGAGACGAGCAGTACTTC	CASSNRVGDEQYF	.	TRBV3-1/TRBV3-2	TRBJ2-7	.
TGTGCCAGCAGCTCAGCAGGGGGCGCGGGCAATCAGCCCCAGCATTTT	CASSSAGGAGNQPQHF	TRBD1	TRBV7-2	TRBJ1-5	.
TGCGCCAGCAGCCCACAACAGGGGGTAGCTGAAGCTTTCTTT	CASSPQQGVAEAFF	TRBD1	TRBV5-1	TRBJ1-1	few
TGCGCCAGCAGCTTGGACGGGGGGGGCGTGAGTGAAAAACTGTTTTTT	CASSLDGGGVSEKLFF	.	TRBV5-1	TRBJ1-4	.
TGTGCCAGCAGTTTTCCGAGAGTGAACACTGAAGCTTTCTTT	CASSFPRVNTEAFF	.	TRBV28	TRBJ1-1	few
TGTGCCAGCAGCGTAGATAGCGGGAGGGCCGGGGATACGCAGTATTTT	CASSVDSGRAGDTQYF	TRBD2	TRBV9	TRBJ2-3	.
TGTGCCTGGAGTCAGGGGTTTCAGCCCCAGCATTTT	CAWSQGFQPQHF	.	TRBV30	TRBJ1-5	.
TGCGCCAGCAAACTACCGGGACAGCCCTACGAGCAGTACTTC	CASKLPGQPYEQYF	TRBD1	TRBV5-1	TRBJ2-7	.
TGTGCCGCGGGGCGGCCGGGCGGCACGCAGTATTTT	CAAGRPGGTQYF	.	TRBV6-5	TRBJ2-3	few
TGTGCCAGTAGTATTATACGACCGGGAGGTCCTGAAGCTTTCTTT	CASSIIRPGGPEAFF	.	TRBV19	TRBJ1-1	.